This T cell receptor beta chain came from a study of beta chain features in type 1 diabetes. This clone was picked up many times. Its target is not known. Distinct nucleotide sequences in the sample also encode this CDR3. The CDR3 spans 13 residues. Losses at the gene ends were 3 bases for V and 4 bases for J; bases not matched to a gene: 2. The germline gives CDR1 SGHVS, CDR2 FQNEAQ. Expressed TCRB transcripts were sequenced because the entire RNA isolate underwent reverse transcription. Only in-frame clones appear in the TCRdb table, and some are missing; sequencing was by immunoSEQ multiplex PCR. The sample comprises around 110,000 clones, approximately 16% of which are singletons, and 2.3% rests with the top ten. Study results and limitations: In patients and controls equally, PCR might favor templates that are shorter. There were fewer insertions and more deletions at the VDJ junctions of type 1 diabetes patients. It was not settled here whether HLA type affects TCRB rearrangement. Patients with Type 1 diabetes showed moderately but significantly shorter TCRB CDR3s in all four CD4+ subsets.

Using CD45RO/CCR7/CD25/CD127/CD95/CD27, CD4+ naive, central memory, regulatory and stem cell-like memory cells were sorted. Source material: central memory CD4+ T cells from blood. The TCR was taken from a man aged 25-40 years with type 1 diabetes. V and J are TRBV7-8 and TRBJ2-5, with TRBD1 matching over 7 bases. The DNA of the CDR3 is TGTGCCAGCAGCTTGGGACAGAGAGAGACCCAGTACTTC. Residues: CASSLGQRETQYF.